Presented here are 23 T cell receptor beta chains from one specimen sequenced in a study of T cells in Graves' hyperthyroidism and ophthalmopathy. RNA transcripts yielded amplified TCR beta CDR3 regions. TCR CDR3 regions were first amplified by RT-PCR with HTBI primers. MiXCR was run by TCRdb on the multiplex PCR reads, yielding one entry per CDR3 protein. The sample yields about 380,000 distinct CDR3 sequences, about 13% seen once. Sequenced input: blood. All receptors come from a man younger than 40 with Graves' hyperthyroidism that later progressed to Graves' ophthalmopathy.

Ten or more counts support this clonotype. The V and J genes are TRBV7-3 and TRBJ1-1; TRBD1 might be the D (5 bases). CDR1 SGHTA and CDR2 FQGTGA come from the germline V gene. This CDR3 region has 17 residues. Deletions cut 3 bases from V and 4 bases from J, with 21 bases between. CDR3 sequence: CASSLGIMGGNITEAFF. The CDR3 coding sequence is TGTGCCAGCAGCTTGGGGATTATGGGGGGGAACATCACTGAAGCTTTCTTT.

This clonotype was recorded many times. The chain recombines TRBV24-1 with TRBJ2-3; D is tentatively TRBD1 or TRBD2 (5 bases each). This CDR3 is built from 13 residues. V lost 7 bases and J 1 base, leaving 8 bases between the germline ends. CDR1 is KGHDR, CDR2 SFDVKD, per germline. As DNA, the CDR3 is TGTGCCACCAGCGGGGCCCGCACAGATACGCAGTATTTT. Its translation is CATSGARTDTQYF.

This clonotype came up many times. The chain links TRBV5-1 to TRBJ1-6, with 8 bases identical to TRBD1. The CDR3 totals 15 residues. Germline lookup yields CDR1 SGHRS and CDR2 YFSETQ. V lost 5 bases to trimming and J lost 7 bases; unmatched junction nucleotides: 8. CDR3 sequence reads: CASRRDRGWNSPLHF. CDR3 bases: TGCGCCAGCAGGAGAGACAGGGGATGGAATTCACCCCTCCACTTT. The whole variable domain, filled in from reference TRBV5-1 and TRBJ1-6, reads KAGVTQTPRYLIKTRGQQVTLSCSPISGHRSVSWYQQTPGQGLQFLFEYFSETQRNKGNFPGRFSGRQFSNSRSEMNVSTLELGDSALYLCASRRDRGWNSPLHFGNGTRLTVT.

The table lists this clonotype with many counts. In nucleotides, the CDR3 is TGTGCCAGCAGCTTAAGCCAGGGTTACGAGCAGTACTTC. Amino acid sequence: CASSLSQGYEQYF. The rearrangement joins TRBV7-2 to TRBJ2-7, with D maybe TRBD1 (5 bases). With 2 bases removed from V and 4 bases from J, the gap between germline ends came to 9 bases. Germline V gene lookup returns CDR1 SGHTA and CDR2 FQGNSA. CDR3 length: 13 residues.

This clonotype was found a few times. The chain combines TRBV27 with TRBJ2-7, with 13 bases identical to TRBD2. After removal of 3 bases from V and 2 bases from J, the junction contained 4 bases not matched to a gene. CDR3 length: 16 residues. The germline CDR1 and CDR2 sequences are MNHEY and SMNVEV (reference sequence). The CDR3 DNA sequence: TGTGCCAGCAGTTTCCTGGGACTAGCGGGGCCCTACGAGCAGTACTTC. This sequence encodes CASSFLGLAGPYEQYF.

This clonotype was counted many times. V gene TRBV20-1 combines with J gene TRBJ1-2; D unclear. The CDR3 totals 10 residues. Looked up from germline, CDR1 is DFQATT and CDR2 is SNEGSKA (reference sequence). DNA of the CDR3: TGCAGCGAGCGGAGCTATGGCTACACCTTC. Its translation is CSERSYGYTF.

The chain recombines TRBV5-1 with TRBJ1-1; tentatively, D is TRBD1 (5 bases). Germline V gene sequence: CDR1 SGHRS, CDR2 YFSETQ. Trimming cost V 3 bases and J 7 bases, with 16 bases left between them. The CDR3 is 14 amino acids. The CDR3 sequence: CASSWGPPGDEAFF. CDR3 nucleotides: TGCGCCAGCAGCTGGGGCCCGCCCGGGGATGAAGCTTTCTTT.

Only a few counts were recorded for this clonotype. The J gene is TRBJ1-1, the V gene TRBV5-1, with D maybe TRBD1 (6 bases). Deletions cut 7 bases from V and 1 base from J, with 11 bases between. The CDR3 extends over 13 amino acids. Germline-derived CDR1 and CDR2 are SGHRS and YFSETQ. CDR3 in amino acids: CASYTTGNTEAFF. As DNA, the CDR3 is TGCGCCAGCTACACGACAGGGAACACTGAAGCTTTCTTT.

The CDR3 is CASSFRSNEKLFF. CDR3 DNA: TGTGCCAGCAGTTTCCGATCCAATGAAAAACTGTTTTTT. The rearrangement uses TRBV27 and TRBJ1-4; no firm D call. Trimming stripped 3 bases from V and 5 bases from J, with 7 bases between. CDR1 and CDR2 (germline): MNHEY, SMNVEV (reference sequence). The CDR3 is made up of 13 amino acids.

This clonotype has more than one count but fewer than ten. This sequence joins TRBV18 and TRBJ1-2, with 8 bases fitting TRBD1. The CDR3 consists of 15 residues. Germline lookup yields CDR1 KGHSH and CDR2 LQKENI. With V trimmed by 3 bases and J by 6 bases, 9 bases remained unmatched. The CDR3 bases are TGTGCCAGCTCACCTATCGGACAGGGCGGAGATGGCTACACCTTC. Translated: CASSPIGQGGDGYTF.

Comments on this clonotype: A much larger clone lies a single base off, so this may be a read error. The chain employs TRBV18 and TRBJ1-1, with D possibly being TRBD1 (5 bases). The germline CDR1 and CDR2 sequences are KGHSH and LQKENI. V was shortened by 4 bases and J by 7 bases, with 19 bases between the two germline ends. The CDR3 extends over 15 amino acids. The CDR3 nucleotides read TGTGCCAGCTCACTCTACAGGTGGGTACACAATGAAGCTTTCTTT. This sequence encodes CASSLYRWVHNEAFF.

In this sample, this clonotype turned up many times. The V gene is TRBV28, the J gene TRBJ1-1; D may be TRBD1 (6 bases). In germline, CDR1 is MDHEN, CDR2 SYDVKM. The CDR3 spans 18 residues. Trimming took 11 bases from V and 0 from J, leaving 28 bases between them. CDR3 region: CAAPDRGGRSRVNTEAFF. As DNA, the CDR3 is TGTGCCGCCCCGGATCGGGGGGGGCGTTCGAGGGTGAACACTGAAGCTTTCTTT.

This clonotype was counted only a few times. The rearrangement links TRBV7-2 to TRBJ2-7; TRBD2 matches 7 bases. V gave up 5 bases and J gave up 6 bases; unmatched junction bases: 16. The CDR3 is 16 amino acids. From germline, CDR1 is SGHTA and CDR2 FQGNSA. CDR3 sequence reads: CASSTHVLAATGEQYF. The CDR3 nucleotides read TGTGCCAGCAGCACACACGTCCTAGCGGCCACTGGCGAGCAGTACTTC.

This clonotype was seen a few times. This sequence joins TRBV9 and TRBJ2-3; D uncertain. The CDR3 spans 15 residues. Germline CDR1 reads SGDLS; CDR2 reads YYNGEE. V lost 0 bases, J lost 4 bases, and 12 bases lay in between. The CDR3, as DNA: TGTGCCAGCAGCGTAGATGGTCTTCGGCCAGATACGCAGTATTTT. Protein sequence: CASSVDGLRPDTQYF.

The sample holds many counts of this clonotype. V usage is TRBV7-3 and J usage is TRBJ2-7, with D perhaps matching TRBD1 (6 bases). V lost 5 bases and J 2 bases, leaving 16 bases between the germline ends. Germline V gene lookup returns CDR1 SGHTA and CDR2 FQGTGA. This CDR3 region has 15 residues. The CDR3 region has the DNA TGTGCCAGCAGCCCTCAGGGGACGGGCGCCTACGAGCAGTACTTC. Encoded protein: CASSPQGTGAYEQYF.

The chain's CDR3 is CAWSERVTLFF. The CDR3 coding sequence is TGTGCCTGGAGTGAGAGGGTAACACTGTTTTTT. This sequence joins TRBV30 and TRBJ1-4; D unresolved. CDR1 is GTSNPN and CDR2 is SVGIG in the germline V gene (reference sequence). The V end lost 1 base, the J end lost 13 bases, and 10 bases lay between the germline ends. CDR3 length: 11 amino acids.

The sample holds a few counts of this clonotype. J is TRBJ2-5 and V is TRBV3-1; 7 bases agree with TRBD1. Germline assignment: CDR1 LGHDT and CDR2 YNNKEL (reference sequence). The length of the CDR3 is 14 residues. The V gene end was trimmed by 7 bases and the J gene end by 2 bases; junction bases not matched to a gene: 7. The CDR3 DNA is TGTGCCAGCACCCCTCGGACAGGACAAGAGACCCAGTACTTC. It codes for CASTPRTGQETQYF.

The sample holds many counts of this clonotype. CDR3 in amino acids: CASSDSTGGVYGYTF. Here the CDR3 DNA reads TGTGCCAGCAGTGACTCGACAGGGGGCGTCTATGGCTACACCTTC. V and J are TRBV25-1 and TRBJ1-2, with 10 bases lining up with TRBD1. The CDR3 length is 15 residues. Germline V lookup: CDR1 MGHDK, CDR2 SYGVNS. Germline trimming cut 3 bases from V and 4 bases from J; bases unmatched to any gene: 5.

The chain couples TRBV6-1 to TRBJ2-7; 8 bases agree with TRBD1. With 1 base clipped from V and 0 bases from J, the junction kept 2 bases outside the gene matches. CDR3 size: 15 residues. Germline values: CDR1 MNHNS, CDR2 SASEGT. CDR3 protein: CASSEEDRASYEQYF. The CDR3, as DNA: TGTGCCAGCAGTGAAGAGGACAGGGCCTCCTACGAGCAGTACTTC.

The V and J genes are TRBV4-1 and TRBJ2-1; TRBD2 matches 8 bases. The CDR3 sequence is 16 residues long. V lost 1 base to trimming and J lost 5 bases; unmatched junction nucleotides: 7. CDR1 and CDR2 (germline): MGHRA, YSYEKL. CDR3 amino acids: CASSQVLRGEHNEQFF. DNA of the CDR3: TGCGCCAGCAGCCAAGTGCTGCGGGGGGAACACAATGAGCAGTTCTTC.

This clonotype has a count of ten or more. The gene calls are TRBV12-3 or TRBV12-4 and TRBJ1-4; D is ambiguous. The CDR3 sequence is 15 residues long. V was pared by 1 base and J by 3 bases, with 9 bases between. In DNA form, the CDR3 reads TGTGCCAGCAGTTTAGGCGGTCGGCCTAATGAAAAACTGTTTTTT. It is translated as CASSLGGRPNEKLFF.

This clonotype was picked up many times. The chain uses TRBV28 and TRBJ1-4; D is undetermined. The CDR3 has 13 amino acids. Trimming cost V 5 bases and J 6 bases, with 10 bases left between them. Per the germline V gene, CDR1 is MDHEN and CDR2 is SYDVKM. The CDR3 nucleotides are TGTGCCAGCAGTCCTGACTGGGATGAAAAACTGTTTTTT. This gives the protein CASSPDWDEKLFF.

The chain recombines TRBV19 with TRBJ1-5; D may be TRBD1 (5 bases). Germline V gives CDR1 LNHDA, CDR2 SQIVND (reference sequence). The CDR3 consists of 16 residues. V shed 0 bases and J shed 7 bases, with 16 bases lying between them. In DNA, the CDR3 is TGTGCCAGTAGTATAGATCGGCGAAAAAAGGGGCAGCCCCAGCATTTT. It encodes CASSIDRRKKGQPQHF.